This is a list of T cell receptor beta chains from one sample in a study of naive and memory T cell subsets. TCRdb redid the calling of the UMI-ligation and nested PCR reads with MiXCR, one entry per CDR3 protein. This table has tens of thousands of distinct CDR3 sequences, approximately 9.2% appearing once. The specimen was naive CD8+ T cells from blood. Receptors originate from a human donor in good health. Each CDR3 is given with its conserved first and last residue. Each record gives: J gene, CDR3 length, V gene, D gene, clone size, CDR3 DNA, CDR3 protein. D genes are given only for firm matches. Clone size is stated in some rows and not others, as once, few, many or a class when expanded.

j_gene: TRBJ2-1
len: 13
v_gene: TRBV29-1
d_gene: TRBD2
abundance: few
CDR3nt: TGCAGCGAACTAGCGGGAGGGCCTAATGAGCAGTTCTTC
CDR3aa: CSELAGGPNEQFF

j_gene: TRBJ2-3
len: 15
v_gene: TRBV28
d_gene: .
abundance: .
CDR3nt: TGTGCCAGCAGGATCACAGGGCTAAGCACAGATACGCAGTATTTT
CDR3aa: CASRITGLSTDTQYF

j_gene: TRBJ1-2
len: 13
v_gene: TRBV13
d_gene: TRBD1
abundance: few
CDR3nt: TGTGCCAGCAGCGACGGACAGGACTATGGCTACACCTTC
CDR3aa: CASSDGQDYGYTF

j_gene: TRBJ2-3
len: 13
v_gene: TRBV27
d_gene: .
abundance: many
CDR3nt: TGTGCCAGCAGTTTAGGGGGGACAGATACGCAGTATTTT
CDR3aa: CASSLGGTDTQYF

j_gene: TRBJ2-7
len: 14
v_gene: TRBV5-1
d_gene: TRBD2
abundance: .
CDR3nt: TGCGCCAGCAGCTTCAGCGGGGTACCCTACGAGCAGTACTTC
CDR3aa: CASSFSGVPYEQYF

j_gene: TRBJ2-7
len: 14
v_gene: TRBV5-1
d_gene: .
abundance: .
CDR3nt: TGCGCCAGCAGCCCGAGACAGTCGACCTACGAGCAGTACTTC
CDR3aa: CASSPRQSTYEQYF

j_gene: TRBJ1-1
len: 12
v_gene: TRBV6-6
d_gene: .
abundance: few
CDR3nt: TGTGCCAGCAGCCCAGACCCCTCTGAAGCTTTCTTT
CDR3aa: CASSPDPSEAFF

j_gene: TRBJ1-1
len: 15
v_gene: TRBV12-5
d_gene: .
abundance: many
CDR3nt: TGTGCTAGTGGTTTGGTCGGTTTCTCGGGCAATGAAGCTTTCTTT
CDR3aa: CASGLVGFSGNEAFF

j_gene: TRBJ2-5
len: 10
v_gene: TRBV10-3
d_gene: .
abundance: few
CDR3nt: TGTGCCACCAGCGGGGAGACCCAGTACTTC
CDR3aa: CATSGETQYF

j_gene: TRBJ2-5
len: 18
v_gene: TRBV20-1
d_gene: TRBD2
abundance: .
CDR3nt: TGCAGTGCTAGAGATAACAAAGGCGGCGGGAGTCACCAAGAGACCCAGTACTTC
CDR3aa: CSARDNKGGGSHQETQYF

j_gene: TRBJ2-4
len: 15
v_gene: TRBV20-1
d_gene: .
abundance: few
CDR3nt: TGCAGTGCTAGAGGGGAGCGGGTCTCCAAAAACATTCAGTACTTC
CDR3aa: CSARGERVSKNIQYF

j_gene: TRBJ1-1
len: 14
v_gene: TRBV30
d_gene: .
abundance: few
CDR3nt: TGTGCCTGGCAGTTAGGGGCGGCCATGACTGAAGCTTTCTTT
CDR3aa: CAWQLGAAMTEAFF

j_gene: TRBJ1-2
len: 13
v_gene: TRBV13
d_gene: .
abundance: few
CDR3nt: TGTGCCAGCAGCTCCCATGGGGATTATGGCTACACCTTC
CDR3aa: CASSSHGDYGYTF

j_gene: TRBJ2-5
len: 15
v_gene: TRBV29-1
d_gene: .
abundance: .
CDR3nt: TGCAGCGTTGAGTACAGGGAGGTTTTTCGAGAGACCCAGTACTTC
CDR3aa: CSVEYREVFRETQYF

j_gene: TRBJ2-1
len: 12
v_gene: TRBV6-2/TRBV6-3
d_gene: .
abundance: .
CDR3nt: TGTGCCAGCCGGGGCTCCTACAATGAGCAGTTCTTC
CDR3aa: CASRGSYNEQFF

j_gene: TRBJ1-1
len: 14
v_gene: TRBV10-3
d_gene: .
abundance: .
CDR3nt: TGTGCCATCAGCCCCAAGGGATTGAACACTGAAGCTTTCTTT
CDR3aa: CAISPKGLNTEAFF

j_gene: TRBJ2-7
len: 14
v_gene: TRBV20-1
d_gene: TRBD1
abundance: many
CDR3nt: TGCAGTGCTAGAGATCGGGACAGCTACTACGAGCAGTACTTC
CDR3aa: CSARDRDSYYEQYF

j_gene: TRBJ2-7
len: 12
v_gene: TRBV11-2
d_gene: .
abundance: few
CDR3nt: TGTGCCAGCAATGGAGAACAATACGAGCAGTACTTC
CDR3aa: CASNGEQYEQYF

j_gene: TRBJ2-1
len: 15
v_gene: TRBV9
d_gene: .
abundance: many
CDR3nt: TGTGCCAGCAGCCGGGGGCTAGAGGCCTACAATGAGCAGTTCTTC
CDR3aa: CASSRGLEAYNEQFF

j_gene: TRBJ2-7
len: 15
v_gene: TRBV10-2
d_gene: TRBD1
abundance: few
CDR3nt: TGCGCCAGCAGTGAGTCGTGGGACAGGCTTAGCGAGCAGTACTTC
CDR3aa: CASSESWDRLSEQYF

j_gene: TRBJ2-3
len: 14
v_gene: TRBV7-9
d_gene: .
abundance: .
CDR3nt: TGTGCCAGCGAGAAGGGGTCCTCCGCCGATACGCAGTATTTT
CDR3aa: CASEKGSSADTQYF

j_gene: TRBJ2-1
len: 12
v_gene: TRBV5-1
d_gene: .
abundance: .
CDR3nt: TGCGCCAGCAGCTTGGAGGGGCATGAGCAGTTCTTC
CDR3aa: CASSLEGHEQFF

j_gene: TRBJ2-7
len: 14
v_gene: TRBV3-1
d_gene: .
abundance: few
CDR3nt: TGTGCCAGCAGCCAAGGCTCACAGGGCTACGAGCAGTACTTC
CDR3aa: CASSQGSQGYEQYF

j_gene: TRBJ1-4
len: 16
v_gene: TRBV15
d_gene: TRBD1
abundance: .
CDR3nt: TGTGCCACCAGCAAACAGGGGGCGCAAACTAATGAAAAACTGTTTTTT
CDR3aa: CATSKQGAQTNEKLFF

j_gene: TRBJ2-6
len: 20
v_gene: TRBV5-8
d_gene: TRBD1
abundance: few
CDR3nt: TGTGCCAGCAGCTTGGAGCCCCTGGACAGGGGGTTTACTGGGGCCAACGTCCTGACTTTC
CDR3aa: CASSLEPLDRGFTGANVLTF

j_gene: TRBJ2-3
len: 15
v_gene: TRBV12-3/TRBV12-4
d_gene: TRBD1
abundance: few
CDR3nt: TGTGCCAGCAGTGCCACAGGGGGAACCACAGATACGCAGTATTTT
CDR3aa: CASSATGGTTDTQYF

j_gene: TRBJ1-4
len: 14
v_gene: TRBV29-1
d_gene: TRBD1
abundance: many
CDR3nt: TGCAGCGTAGAGACAGGGAGTGGTAAAGAGGGACTGTTTTTT
CDR3aa: CSVETGSGKEGLFF

j_gene: TRBJ2-1
len: 14
v_gene: TRBV5-1
d_gene: TRBD2
abundance: .
CDR3nt: TGCGCCAGCAGATTGGGGGAGGGCGACAATGAGCAGTTCTTC
CDR3aa: CASRLGEGDNEQFF

j_gene: TRBJ1-5
len: 15
v_gene: TRBV28
d_gene: TRBD1
abundance: .
CDR3nt: TGTGCCAGCAGTTTAAGAGGGGGCGAGAATCAGCCCCAGCATTTT
CDR3aa: CASSLRGGENQPQHF